This T cell receptor beta chain is drawn from a study of cytomegalovirus exposure and HLA in healthy donors. Assay used: immunoSEQ multiplex PCR; TCRdb lists only in-frame clones, some missing. The top ten clones hold around 1.8% of a sample with 120,000 or so clones, roughly nine tenths of them seen once. The donors were members of the validation cohort, which comprised roughly 130 subjects and was separate from the first cohort of fewer than 700 subjects. With respect to this clone: Its cognate antigen is unknown.

This CDR3 is built from 11 residues. Germline V gives CDR1 SQVTM, CDR2 ANQGSEA. V was trimmed by 7 bases and J by 6 bases, leaving 13 bases between them. Notes on the study in general: Within the 120 or so validation repertoires, first-cohort TCR clusters tended to co-occur, according to a later analysis. Testing in vitro showed a few CMV-associated chains specific for CMV antigens.

The TCR originated in a woman under 30 in good health and CMV-seronegative. The chain carries TRBV29-1 and TRBJ2-7; a weak D match, TRBD1 (6 bases). The material sequenced was PBMCs. CDR3 residues: CSGRGPGEQYF. The DNA for the CDR3 is TGCAGCGGCAGGGGACCAGGCGAGCAGTACTTC.